One TCR beta chain is described in this entry. Antigen specificity is unknown. Using immunoSEQ multiplex PCR, the repertoire was profiled, and TCRdb retains in-frame clones only, with some absent. The top ten clones hold 45% to 50% of a sample with 11,000 or so clones, about 83% of them seen once. These data are taken from a study of OX40 agonist ivuxolimab in advanced cancers. Study at large: Ivuxolimab, which patients received intravenously every 2 weeks, was dosed at 0.01 to 10 mg/kg. Three patients had partial responses: one hepatocellular carcinoma, two cutaneous melanoma. Study-wide results and limits: CD8+ T cells were the subset that, on average, had more expanded clones than CD4+.

V lost 4 bases to trimming and J lost 3 bases; unmatched junction nucleotides: 5. The germline V gene encodes CDR1 LNHDA and CDR2 SQIVND (reference sequence). This CDR3 has 14 residues. This chain joins TRBV19 and TRBJ2-7; 8 bases agree with TRBD1. The clonotype was recovered from an adult with an advanced solid tumor such as melanoma, head and neck, liver or kidney cancer. This specimen was CD4+ or CD8+ T cells sorted from blood, taken in a trial of the OX40 agonist ivuxolimab. CDR3 region: CASSTTGDDYEQYF. The CDR3, as DNA: TGTGCCAGTAGTACGACAGGGGATGACTACGAGCAGTACTTC.